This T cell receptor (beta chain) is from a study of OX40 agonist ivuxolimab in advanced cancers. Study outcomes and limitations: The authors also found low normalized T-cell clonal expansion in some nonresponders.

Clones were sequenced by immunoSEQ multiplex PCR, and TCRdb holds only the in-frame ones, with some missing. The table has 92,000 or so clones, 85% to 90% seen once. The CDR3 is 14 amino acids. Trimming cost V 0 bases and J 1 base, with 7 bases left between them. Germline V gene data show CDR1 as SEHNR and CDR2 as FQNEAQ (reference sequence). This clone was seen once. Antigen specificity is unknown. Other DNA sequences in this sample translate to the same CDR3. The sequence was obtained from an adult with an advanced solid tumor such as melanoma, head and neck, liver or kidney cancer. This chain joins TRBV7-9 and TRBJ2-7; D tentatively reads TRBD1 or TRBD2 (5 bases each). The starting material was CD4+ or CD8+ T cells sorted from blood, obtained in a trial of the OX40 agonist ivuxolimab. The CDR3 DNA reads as TGTGCCAGCAGCTTAGCGGGACGGTCCTACGAGCAGTACTTC. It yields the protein CASSLAGRSYEQYF.